This TCR beta chain derives from a study of blood T cell repertoires in COVID-19. Only in-frame clones appear in the TCRdb table, and some are missing; sequencing was by immunoSEQ multiplex PCR. The sample lists around 300,000 clones, around 90% occurring once. Grouping used clinical history reported by participants in a survey and questionnaire. This CDR3 is 16 amino acids long. Looked up from germline, CDR1 is SGHRS and CDR2 is YFSETQ. V lost 3 bases and J lost 1; bases outside the gene matches: 5. The receptor comes from a woman aged 25 to 39 who had recovered from COVID-19. The genes are TRBV5-1 and TRBJ2-5; 11 nucleotides match TRBD2. The sequenced sample was PBMCs or T cells enriched from blood (not recorded which). CDR3 nucleotide sequence: TGCGCCAGCAGCTCCAAGACTAGCGGGGTCCAAGAGACCCAGTACTTC. Translation gives CASSSKTSGVQETQYF.